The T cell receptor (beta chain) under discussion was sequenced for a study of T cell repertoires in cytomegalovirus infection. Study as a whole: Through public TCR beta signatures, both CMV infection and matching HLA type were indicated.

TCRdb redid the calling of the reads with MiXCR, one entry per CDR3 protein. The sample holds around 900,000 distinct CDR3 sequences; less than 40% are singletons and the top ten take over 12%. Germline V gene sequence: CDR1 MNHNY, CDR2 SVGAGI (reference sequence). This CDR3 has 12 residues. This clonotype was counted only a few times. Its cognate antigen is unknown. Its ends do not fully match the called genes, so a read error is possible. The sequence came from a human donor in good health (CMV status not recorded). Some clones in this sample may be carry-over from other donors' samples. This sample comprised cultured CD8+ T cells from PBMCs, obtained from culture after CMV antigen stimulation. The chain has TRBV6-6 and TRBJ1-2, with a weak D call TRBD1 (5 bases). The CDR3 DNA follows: TGTGCCAGCAGTTACGGGGCGTCCCTCTTGTCCTTC. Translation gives CASSYGASLLSF.